This T cell receptor (beta chain) originates from a study of T-cell reconstitution after alpha-beta-depleted transplantation in children listed by TCRdb under 2016. Background for the entire study: The study quantitatively tracked T-cell immune reconstitution after TCRalphabeta/CD19-depleted allogeneic hematopoietic cell transplantation in children using TCR repertoire profiling.

CDR3 length: 16 amino acids, cysteine to phenylalanine. Just the 48-base CDR3 DNA is kept, in frame starting at base 1. Trimming leaves V shorter by 6 bases and J shorter by 0 bases, with the junction holding 9 bases beyond the gene matches. The sample's treatment or condition label is to be understood as: allogeneic hematopoietic cell transplantation with graft depleted of TCRalphabeta T cells and CD19 B cells. TCRalphabeta/CD19-depleted allogeneic hematopoietic cell grafts were given to the transplant recipients, all of whom were children. The library was produced with PCR. For sequencing, an Illumina HiSeq 2500 was employed. Molecular barcoding was employed in the preparation of TCR libraries, with unique molecular identifiers being used to normalize TCRbeta repertoire quantification. In-frame beta chains were kept once TCRdb had trimmed the public reads at Q25 with fastp and called clones with MiXCR. Under each unique CDR3 protein, matching rows form one entry showing the most common genes and DNA. The sample includes 300,000 to 400,000 distinct CDR3 sequences, with 15% to 20% observed a single time. The ten largest account for around 38% of the sample.

This clonotype has just a few counts. This receptor's antigen is unknown. No base quality values were provided; no much bigger clone lies one nucleotide off. Broader findings and caveats from the paper: The apparently early alphabetaT-cell count recovery about two months after transplant was reportedly dependent on only several hundred rapidly expanded clones derived from non-depleted graft cells. The high TCRbeta diversity at day 60 in some patients was ascribed to recipient T cells and intrathymic progenitors that had survived conditioning. Over subsequent months, a decline in hyperexpanded clone frequencies was noted, and after one year, T-cell counts and TCRbeta diversity were mostly ascribed to newly produced T cells.

The source was PBMCs, mostly from graft donor cells, collected 360 days after TCRalphabeta/CD19-depleted stem cell transplant. The receptor was derived from a male patient aged 2-15 years who had a stem cell transplant for acute lymphoblastic leukemia, so the T cells may come from the graft donor. The receptor chain draws on TRBV12-3 or TRBV12-4 and TRBJ1-1; 8 middle bases align to TRBD1. The CDR3 region reads CASRVTGQGMNTEAFF. The nucleotide sequence is TGTGCCAGCAGAGTTACAGGACAGGGAATGAACACTGAAGCTTTCTTT.